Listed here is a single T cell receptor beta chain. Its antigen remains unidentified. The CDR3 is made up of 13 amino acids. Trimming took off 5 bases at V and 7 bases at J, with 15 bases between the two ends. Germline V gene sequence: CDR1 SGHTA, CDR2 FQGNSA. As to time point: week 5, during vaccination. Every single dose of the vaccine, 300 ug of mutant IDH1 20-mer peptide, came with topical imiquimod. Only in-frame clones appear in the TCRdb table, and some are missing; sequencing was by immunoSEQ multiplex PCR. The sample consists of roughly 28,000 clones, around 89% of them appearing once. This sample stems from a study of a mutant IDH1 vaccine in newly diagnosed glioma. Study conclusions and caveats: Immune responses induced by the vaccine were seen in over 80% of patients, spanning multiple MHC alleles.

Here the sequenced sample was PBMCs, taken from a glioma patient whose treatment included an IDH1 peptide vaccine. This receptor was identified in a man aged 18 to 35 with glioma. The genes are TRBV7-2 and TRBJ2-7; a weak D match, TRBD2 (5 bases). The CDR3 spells CASSPLTGGEQYF. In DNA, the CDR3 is TGTGCCAGCAGCCCTCTTACGGGCGGGGAGCAGTACTTC.